The sequence of this T cell receptor beta chain was determined in a study of T cell responses to AZD1222 COVID-19 vaccine. Regarding the study as a whole: Spike-specific TCR breadth rose after two AZD1222 doses, and depth rose as well. Baseline serostatus was positive in only six AZD1222 recipients.

Profiling relied on immunoSEQ multiplex PCR, and the TCRdb table lists in-frame clones only, not all of them. Among roughly 110,000 clones, around nine tenths were seen once, and the ten largest hold roughly 21%. Germline values: CDR1 GTSNPN, CDR2 SVGIG (reference sequence). This CDR3 is 17 amino acids long. Trimming took 0 bases from V and 1 from J; bases not matched to a gene: 3. On this clone itself: Its antigen is not known.

The TCR originated in an adult in good health. The rearrangement links TRBV30 to TRBJ2-5, with 15 bases fitting TRBD2. The sample was peripheral blood, taken on day 0 of AZD1222 vaccination. The CDR3 protein is CAWSVGLAGGTQETQYF. The CDR3 nucleotides are TGTGCCTGGAGTGTTGGACTAGCGGGGGGGACCCAAGAGACCCAGTACTTC.